This T cell receptor (beta chain) was identified in a study of vaccination and CD4 T cells after COVID-19. Overall study: Collection of post-COVID samples occurred a median roughly 92 days after diagnosis, spanning a range of 35 to 161. Ranging from 14 to 241, the interval between dose two and post-vaccine sampling had a median of approximately 67 days. A CEFX pool, an HIV-1 Nef pool, or else no peptide went into the control cultures.

Treatment specified: roughly 10-day PBMC culture with coronavirus spike peptide pools or control peptides (ViraFEST assay). From the unexposed donor, CD4+ T cells were collected ahead of the COVID-19 pandemic (2011-2018). About this clonotype: The antigen remains undetermined.

Study findings and constraints: A nonsignificant median increase from 21 to 38 SARS-CoV-2-reactive clonotypes was observed.

The CDR3 spans 15 residues. Trimming cost V 0 bases and J 5 bases, with 14 bases left between them. CDR1 is SGHRS, CDR2 YFSETQ, per germline. Cultured CD4+ T-cell DNA underwent Oncomine TCR Beta short-read sequencing. TCRdb used MiXCR to reprocess the PCR reads, holding one entry per CDR3 protein. The sample lists around 4,000 distinct CDR3 sequences; roughly 65% were seen once. J is TRBJ1-1 and V is TRBV5-1; the D gene is possibly TRBD1 (5 bases). Specimen: CD4+ T cells from blood, cultured in vitro. This TCR derives from a human donor in good health. CDR3: CASSLGGTGGTEAFF. CDR3 nucleotide sequence: TGCGCCAGCAGCTTGGGGGGAACAGGAGGGACTGAAGCTTTCTTT.